The 9 T cell receptor beta chains listed next were all sequenced from one sample in a study of read filtering for tumor transcriptome and immune sequencing. The library was built from 400 ng RNA with molecular barcoded adaptors for alpha/delta and beta/gamma chains. One entry per CDR3 protein results from TCRdb running MiXCR on the reads. The repertoire consists of some 120,000 distinct CDR3 sequences, with 13% occurring once and the leading ten covering about 10%. The sequencing input was a population of CD138-negative cells sorted from bone marrow. The source of these receptors is a donor at least 40 years old with multiple myeloma.

This clonotype was picked up many times. V and J are TRBV4-1 and TRBJ2-1; 9 nucleotides align to TRBD2. Germline-derived CDR1 and CDR2 are MGHRA and YSYEKL. This CDR3 comprises 15 residues. V was clipped by 5 bases and J by 8 bases; unmatched bases: 10. The CDR3 region has the DNA TGCGCCAGCAGCTCCCCTAGCGGGATTAGGGATGAGCAGTTCTTC. Translated, it gives CASSSPSGIRDEQFF.

This clonotype has a count of ten or more. The rearrangement links TRBV20-1 to TRBJ1-4; D might be TRBD1 (5 bases). Germline assignment: CDR1 DFQATT and CDR2 SNEGSKA (reference sequence). CDR3 length equals 15 residues. Trimming left V 2 bases short and J 6 bases short, with 16 bases between. The CDR3 nucleotides are TGCAGTGCTAGAAGAGGGGTCGTCAGGGATGAAAAACTGTTTTTT. The encoded protein is CSARRGVVRDEKLFF.

Note on this clonotype: This may be a read error, as it is one base from a much larger clone. J is TRBJ2-5 and V is TRBV11-2; D uncertain. CDR1 is SGHAT and CDR2 is FQNNGV in the germline V gene. This CDR3 comprises 15 residues. The CDR3 nucleotides are TGTGCCAGCTGCTTAGGAATGAGCGATACTGAGACCCAGTACTTC. It specifies CASCLGMSDTETQYF. The full variable domain, rest sourced from reference TRBV11-2 and TRBJ2-5, is EAGVAQSPRYKIIEKRQSVAFWCNPISGHATLYWYQQILGQGPKLLIQFQNNGVVDDSQLPKDRFSAERLKGVDSTLKIQPAKLEDSAVYLCASCLGMSDTETQYFGPGTRLLVL.

The count of this clonotype is one. A much larger clone is a single base away; this may be a read error. CDR3 region: CATSDGQGERTEAFF. The CDR3 DNA sequence: TGTGCCACCAGTGACGGACAGGGGGAACGGACTGAAGCTTTCTTT. The chain couples TRBV24-1 to TRBJ1-1, with 10 positions matching TRBD1. Germline-derived CDR1 and CDR2 are KGHDR and SFDVKD. The CDR3 is 15 amino acids. V shed 4 bases and J 5 bases; nucleotides not matched to a gene: 6.

This clonotype showed up just a few times. At one end the junction does not follow the germline gene, possibly because of a read error. This sequence joins TRBV3-1 and TRBJ1-5, with 7 bases identical to TRBD1. The CDR3 contains 15 residues. CDR1 is LGHDT, CDR2 YNNKEL, per germline (reference sequence). CDR3 in DNA: TGTGCCAGCAGCCAAGGGGACAGACACAATCATCCCCAGCATTTT. Its translation: CASSQGDRHNHPQHF.

This clonotype was observed a few times. This sequence joins TRBV12-3 or TRBV12-4 and TRBJ2-1; D uncertain. The CDR3 is made up of 14 amino acids. Trimming stripped 3 bases from V and 5 bases from J, with 11 bases between. The CDR3 here is CASSLAFSNNEQFF. Here the CDR3 DNA reads TGTGCCAGCAGTTTGGCTTTCAGTAACAATGAGCAGTTCTTC.

This clonotype was counted many times. The V call is TRBV12-3 or TRBV12-4, the J call TRBJ2-2; D call uncertain. The CDR3 contains 12 residues. The germline V and J ends were trimmed by 7 bases and 5 bases, with 8 bases remaining between them. Here the CDR3 DNA reads TGTGCCAGCAACGTGGGGACCGGGGAGCTGTTTTTT. It translates to CASNVGTGELFF.

This clonotype was recorded at least ten times. V and J are TRBV6-1 and TRBJ2-1; 8 bases map to TRBD2. The germline CDR1 and CDR2 sequences are MNHNS and SASEGT. This CDR3 region has 13 residues. V shed 2 bases, J shed 15 bases, and the junction held 9 bases outside the gene matches. CDR3 nucleotide sequence: TGTGCCAGCAGTGAAACTAGCGGAGTGTTAGGGTTCTTC. Protein: CASSETSGVLGFF.

This clonotype has a count of ten or more. DNA of the CDR3: TGCGCCAGCAGCGAACAAGGGACAGGGGACGAGCAGTACTTC. As protein: CASSEQGTGDEQYF. The gene calls are TRBV5-1 and TRBJ2-7, with TRBD1 identical over 10 bases. The V gene's germline CDR1 is SGHRS and CDR2 YFSETQ. This CDR3 comprises 14 residues. V shed 4 bases and J 5 bases; nucleotides not matched to a gene: 6.